Below, 25 T cell receptor beta chains from the same sample are listed, as sequenced in a study of T-cell reconstitution after alpha-beta-depleted transplantation in children. A TCRbeta library incorporating unique molecular identifiers was prepared. TCRdb analysed the PCR reads with MiXCR anew, one entry per CDR3 protein. This table holds approximately 640,000 distinct CDR3 sequences, roughly 17% found once. The sequenced sample was PBMCs from the stem cell graft donor, obtained from the stem cell graft. Every receptor here comes from a human donor who donated a stem cell graft to a child with acute myeloid leukemia.

The sample holds one count of this clonotype. The chain recombines TRBV6-2 or TRBV6-3 with TRBJ1-5; tentatively, D is TRBD1 (6 bases). The CDR3 is made up of 15 amino acids. Germline loops: CDR1 MNHEY, CDR2 SVGEGT. V gave up 4 bases and J gave up 5 bases, with 15 bases separating them. The CDR3 here is CASSSLDRIDQPQHF. The CDR3 DNA reads TGTGCCAGCAGTTCTCTTGACAGGATCGATCAGCCCCAGCATTTT.

This clonotype was seen many times. This rearrangement joins TRBV5-1 to TRBJ2-6, with 7 bases aligning to TRBD1. This CDR3 spans 19 amino acids. Germline V gene data show CDR1 as SGHRS and CDR2 as YFSETQ. The junction had 13 bases not matched to a gene; V was cut back by 4 bases and J by 0 bases. Here the CDR3 reads CASSLFGQDSASGANVLTF. CDR3 sequence (DNA): TGCGCCAGCAGCCTATTCGGACAGGACAGTGCCTCTGGGGCCAACGTCCTGACTTTC.

This clonotype was observed a handful of times. The rearrangement joins TRBV15 to TRBJ2-1; perhaps D is TRBD1 or TRBD2 (5 bases each). Trimming shortened V by 0 bases and J by 6 bases, and 12 bases separated the two germline ends. This CDR3 is 15 amino acids long. Germline loops: CDR1 LNHNV, CDR2 YYDKDF (reference sequence). The CDR3 DNA follows: TGTGCCACCAGCAGAGACACGGGACCTCTCAATGAGCAGTTCTTC. Protein: CATSRDTGPLNEQFF.

The table lists this clonotype with many counts. The chain joins TRBV10-3 to TRBJ1-5; D unclear. Looked up from germline, CDR1 is ENHRY and CDR2 is SYGVKD. This CDR3 has 15 residues. V lost 3 bases, J lost 0 bases, and 9 bases lay in between. The CDR3 loop reads CAISELPYSNQPQHF. The CDR3 DNA reads as TGTGCCATCAGTGAACTACCATATAGCAATCAGCCCCAGCATTTT.

The genes are TRBV6-4 and TRBJ2-1; TRBD2 aligns across 12 bases. The CDR3 has 18 amino acids. CDR1 is MRHNA, CDR2 SNTAGT, per germline. The trim removed 8 bases at V and 9 bases at J, leaving 20 bases unmatched. CDR3 in amino acids: CASCFQASGGAGVGEQFF. The CDR3 DNA is TGTGCCAGCTGTTTTCAGGCTAGCGGGGGGGCCGGTGTGGGTGAGCAGTTCTTC.

This chain uses TRBV4-1 with TRBJ2-7; D ambiguous. The CDR3 loop spans 14 amino acids. Between the trimmed V and J ends, which lost 0 bases and 8 bases, there was a span of 14 bases. The germline CDR1 and CDR2 sequences are MGHRA and YSYEKL. CDR3 region: CASSQERNHPQQYF. DNA for the CDR3: TGCGCCAGCAGCCAAGAAAGGAACCACCCTCAGCAGTACTTC.

This clonotype was seen more than once but under ten times. V and J are TRBV12-5 and TRBJ2-1; TRBD2 is a possible D gene (6 bases). V lost 6 bases and J 3 bases, leaving 9 bases between the germline ends. From germline, CDR1 is LGHNT and CDR2 FRNRAP. This CDR3 is 13 amino acids long. CDR3 in DNA: TGTGCTAGTGGGCCGGGGGTCTACAATGAGCAGTTCTTC. It translates to CASGPGVYNEQFF.

The CDR3 here is CSASFGQLAKNIQYF. The CDR3, as DNA: TGCAGTGCTAGCTTTGGACAGCTAGCCAAAAACATTCAGTACTTC. The chain employs TRBV20-1 and TRBJ2-4; the D gene is possibly TRBD1 (6 bases). Germline-derived CDR1 and CDR2 are DFQATT and SNEGSKA (reference sequence). The CDR3 covers 15 residues. With 3 bases removed from V and 0 bases from J, the gap between germline ends came to 12 bases.

This clonotype was detected ten times or more. This chain uses TRBV29-1 with TRBJ2-3, with 11 bases identical to TRBD2. J lost 1 base, V lost 7 bases, and 4 bases had no gene match. The germline V gene has CDR1 SQVTM and CDR2 ANQGSEA. This CDR3 spans 14 amino acids. The CDR3 region has the DNA TGCAGCGCGACTAGCGGGGAACGCACAGATACGCAGTATTTT. It is translated as CSATSGERTDTQYF.

The chain has TRBV12-3 or TRBV12-4 and TRBJ2-1; D may be TRBD1 or TRBD2 (5 bases each). This CDR3 contains 12 residues. Trimming shortened V by 2 bases and J by 13 bases, and 12 bases separated the two germline ends. CDR3 sequence reads: CASSLRGVGQFF. DNA for the CDR3: TGTGCCAGCAGTTTAAGGGGAGTGGGCCAGTTCTTC.

Concerning this clonotype: A much larger clone is a single base away; this may be a read error. The chain uses TRBV12-3 or TRBV12-4 and TRBJ2-3; D may correspond to TRBD1 or TRBD2 (5 bases each). V lost 7 bases to trimming and J lost 3 bases, with 17 bases between them. This CDR3 is built from 15 residues. CDR3: CASTSGTATTDTQYF. The CDR3 region has the DNA TGTGCCAGCACCTCCGGGACCGCAACGACAGATACGCAGTATTTT.

This clonotype occurred many times. The V call is TRBV12-3 or TRBV12-4, the J call TRBJ1-5; TRBD1 matches at 7 bases. CDR3 length: 14 amino acids. V gave up 7 bases and J gave up 13 bases; unmatched junction bases: 16. The DNA of the CDR3 is TGTGCCAGCACTCGAGGGAGGGGGCGAGGAATTCAGCATTTT. This gives the protein CASTRGRGRGIQHF.

The chain uses TRBV15 and TRBJ1-5, with D possibly being TRBD1 (5 bases). The CDR3 is 20 amino acids. The germline CDR1 and CDR2 sequences are LNHNV and YYDKDF (reference sequence). V dropped 0 bases and J dropped 1 base, with 22 bases sitting between them. CDR3 nucleotides: TGTGCCACCAGCAGAGACCGATTTACTGTACAGGTGATCAGCAATCAGCCCCAGCATTTT. It specifies CATSRDRFTVQVISNQPQHF.

This clonotype was counted a few times. This chain joins TRBV28 and TRBJ1-5; D not resolved. The CDR3 contains 15 residues. The V gene lost 2 bases and the J gene lost 0 bases, with 8 bases spanning the gap. CDR1 is MDHEN and CDR2 is SYDVKM in the germline V gene. Here the CDR3 reads CASSLHVDSNQPQHF. The DNA of the CDR3 is TGTGCCAGCAGTTTACACGTCGATAGCAATCAGCCCCAGCATTTT.

The chain is built from TRBV5-5 and TRBJ2-3; no clear D gene. The CDR3 totals 13 residues. Trimming stripped 0 bases from V and 8 bases from J, with 10 bases between. The germline gives CDR1 SGHKS, CDR2 YYEKEE (reference sequence). In DNA form, the CDR3 reads TGTGCCAGCAGCTTGGGACGATCGGGTACGCAGTATTTT. This gives the protein CASSLGRSGTQYF.

This clonotype was counted many times. The rearrangement links TRBV20-1 to TRBJ2-1; a weak D match, TRBD2 (5 bases). This CDR3 has 14 residues. Trimming stripped 0 bases from V and 3 bases from J, with 9 bases between. Germline V gene data show CDR1 as DFQATT and CDR2 as SNEGSKA (reference sequence). The CDR3 protein is CSARDGRNYNEQFF. DNA of the CDR3: TGCAGTGCTAGAGATGGGAGAAACTACAATGAGCAGTTCTTC.

This clonotype was detected ten times or more. V and J are TRBV7-2 and TRBJ1-2, with no clear D. V shed 1 base and J shed 4 bases, with 16 bases lying between them. CDR1 is SGHTA and CDR2 is FQGNSA in the germline V gene. This CDR3 has 16 residues. The CDR3 DNA follows: TGTGCCAGCAGCTTAGGGCAGGACGGAGGCGGCTATGGCTACACCTTC. Its protein is CASSLGQDGGGYGYTF.

This clonotype was recorded a few times. This clone may be a read error of a much larger clone one base away. V is TRBV7-9 and J is TRBJ1-2; D is ambiguous. Germline V gene data show CDR1 as SEHNR and CDR2 as FQNEAQ (reference sequence). Trimming cost V 1 base and J 4 bases, with 7 bases left between them. The CDR3 length is 13 residues. CDR3 amino acids: CASSLGYSYGYTF. The CDR3 DNA is TGTGCCAGCAGCTTAGGGTACAGCTATGGCTACACCTTC.

This clonotype showed up just a few times. This chain uses TRBV29-1 with TRBJ1-5; possibly TRBD1 for D (6 bases). This CDR3 has 15 amino acids. Germline CDR1 reads SQVTM; CDR2 reads ANQGSEA. Trimming left V 8 bases short and J 0 bases short, with 17 bases between. CDR3 bases: TGCAGCACAAGGGAGGGGGTCGATAGCAATCAGCCCCAGCATTTT. Translation gives CSTREGVDSNQPQHF.

This clonotype turned up a few times. The chain is built from TRBV10-3 and TRBJ1-1; D is ambiguous. Trimming removed 6 bases at V and 2 bases at J, with 19 bases between. Per germline, CDR1 ENHRY and CDR2 SYGVKD. The CDR3 has 16 residues. The CDR3 region has the DNA TGTGCCATCAGAAAAGGCCCTGGGTCCCCCAACACTGAAGCTTTCTTT. This encodes CAIRKGPGSPNTEAFF.

This clonotype occurred a few times. The chain links TRBV20-1 to TRBJ2-3, with 10 bases aligning to TRBD2. The CDR3 is made up of 14 amino acids. Trimming removed 6 bases from V and 4 bases from J; junction bases left unmatched: 7. Germline CDR1 reads DFQATT; CDR2 reads SNEGSKA (reference sequence). The CDR3 nucleotides are TGCAGTGCAGAAGCGGGGGGGCCTTCAGATACGCAGTATTTT. It is translated as CSAEAGGPSDTQYF.

This clonotype was picked up many times. CDR3 residues: CASSFSGTGDSYEQYV. The CDR3 DNA reads as TGTGCCAGCAGTTTCTCCGGGACAGGGGACTCCTACGAGCAGTACGTC. This chain joins TRBV6-5 and TRBJ2-7; TRBD1 agrees at 10 bases. The germline gives CDR1 MNHEY, CDR2 SVGAGI. The CDR3 length is 16 residues. With 4 bases clipped from V and 0 bases from J, the junction kept 6 bases outside the gene matches.

This clonotype occurred many times. The chain is built from TRBV12-3 or TRBV12-4 and TRBJ1-5, with D unclear. Trimming left V 2 bases short and J 5 bases short, with 10 bases between. The CDR3 extends over 14 amino acids. CDR3 sequence: CASSLSAGYQPQHF. CDR3 DNA: TGTGCCAGCAGTTTATCGGCGGGATATCAGCCCCAGCATTTT.

This clonotype was counted at least ten times. This sequence joins TRBV20-1 and TRBJ2-1; 8 positions agree with TRBD2. The germline V gene has CDR1 DFQATT and CDR2 SNEGSKA (reference sequence). There are 16 residues in the CDR3. J lost 7 bases, V lost 3 bases, and 14 bases had no gene match. DNA of the CDR3: TGCAGTGCTAGGGTAGGAGGAAAGCGGGGGATAAATGAGCAGTTCTTC. It yields the protein CSARVGGKRGINEQFF.

The chain couples TRBV4-1 to TRBJ2-3; tentative D call: TRBD1 (6 bases). Germline assignment: CDR1 MGHRA and CDR2 YSYEKL. The V end was cut by 3 bases, the J end by 11 bases, with 18 bases between. This CDR3 is 14 amino acids long. In nucleotides, the CDR3 is TGCGCCAGCAGCCAGTTTTCATCGGACAGCCAGCAGTATTTT. This gives the protein CASSQFSSDSQQYF.